Given below is one T cell receptor (beta chain) in context. This sample stems from a study of blood T cell repertoires in COVID-19. Across the whole study: Samples taken during acute and convalescent COVID-19 were collected in the United States, Italy and Spain. PBMCs, B-cell-depleted T cells, or T cells were the source of the cDNA or gDNA that made up the material.

As processed by the authors: Estimated nucleated cell counts came from reference gene primer amplification. Clones were sequenced by immunoSEQ multiplex PCR, and TCRdb holds only the in-frame ones, with some missing. The V and J calls and clone size are taken from that table; D and trimming were inferred from the DNA. This table holds 95,000 to 100,000 clones, about 89% found once. V lost 7 bases to trimming and J lost 7 bases; unmatched junction nucleotides: 14. Germline CDR1 is MNHEY and CDR2 is SMNVEV (reference sequence). The CDR3 is made up of 16 amino acids. The material sequenced was peripheral blood. The source is a woman in her twenties or thirties with acute or convalescent COVID-19. This chain joins TRBV27 and TRBJ2-2; 8 bases are a match to TRBD2. CDR3 DNA: TGTGCCAGCAATCCCTCCGGGGGGGCGGGGGACGGGGAGCTGTTTTTT. Translating gives CASNPSGGAGDGELFF.